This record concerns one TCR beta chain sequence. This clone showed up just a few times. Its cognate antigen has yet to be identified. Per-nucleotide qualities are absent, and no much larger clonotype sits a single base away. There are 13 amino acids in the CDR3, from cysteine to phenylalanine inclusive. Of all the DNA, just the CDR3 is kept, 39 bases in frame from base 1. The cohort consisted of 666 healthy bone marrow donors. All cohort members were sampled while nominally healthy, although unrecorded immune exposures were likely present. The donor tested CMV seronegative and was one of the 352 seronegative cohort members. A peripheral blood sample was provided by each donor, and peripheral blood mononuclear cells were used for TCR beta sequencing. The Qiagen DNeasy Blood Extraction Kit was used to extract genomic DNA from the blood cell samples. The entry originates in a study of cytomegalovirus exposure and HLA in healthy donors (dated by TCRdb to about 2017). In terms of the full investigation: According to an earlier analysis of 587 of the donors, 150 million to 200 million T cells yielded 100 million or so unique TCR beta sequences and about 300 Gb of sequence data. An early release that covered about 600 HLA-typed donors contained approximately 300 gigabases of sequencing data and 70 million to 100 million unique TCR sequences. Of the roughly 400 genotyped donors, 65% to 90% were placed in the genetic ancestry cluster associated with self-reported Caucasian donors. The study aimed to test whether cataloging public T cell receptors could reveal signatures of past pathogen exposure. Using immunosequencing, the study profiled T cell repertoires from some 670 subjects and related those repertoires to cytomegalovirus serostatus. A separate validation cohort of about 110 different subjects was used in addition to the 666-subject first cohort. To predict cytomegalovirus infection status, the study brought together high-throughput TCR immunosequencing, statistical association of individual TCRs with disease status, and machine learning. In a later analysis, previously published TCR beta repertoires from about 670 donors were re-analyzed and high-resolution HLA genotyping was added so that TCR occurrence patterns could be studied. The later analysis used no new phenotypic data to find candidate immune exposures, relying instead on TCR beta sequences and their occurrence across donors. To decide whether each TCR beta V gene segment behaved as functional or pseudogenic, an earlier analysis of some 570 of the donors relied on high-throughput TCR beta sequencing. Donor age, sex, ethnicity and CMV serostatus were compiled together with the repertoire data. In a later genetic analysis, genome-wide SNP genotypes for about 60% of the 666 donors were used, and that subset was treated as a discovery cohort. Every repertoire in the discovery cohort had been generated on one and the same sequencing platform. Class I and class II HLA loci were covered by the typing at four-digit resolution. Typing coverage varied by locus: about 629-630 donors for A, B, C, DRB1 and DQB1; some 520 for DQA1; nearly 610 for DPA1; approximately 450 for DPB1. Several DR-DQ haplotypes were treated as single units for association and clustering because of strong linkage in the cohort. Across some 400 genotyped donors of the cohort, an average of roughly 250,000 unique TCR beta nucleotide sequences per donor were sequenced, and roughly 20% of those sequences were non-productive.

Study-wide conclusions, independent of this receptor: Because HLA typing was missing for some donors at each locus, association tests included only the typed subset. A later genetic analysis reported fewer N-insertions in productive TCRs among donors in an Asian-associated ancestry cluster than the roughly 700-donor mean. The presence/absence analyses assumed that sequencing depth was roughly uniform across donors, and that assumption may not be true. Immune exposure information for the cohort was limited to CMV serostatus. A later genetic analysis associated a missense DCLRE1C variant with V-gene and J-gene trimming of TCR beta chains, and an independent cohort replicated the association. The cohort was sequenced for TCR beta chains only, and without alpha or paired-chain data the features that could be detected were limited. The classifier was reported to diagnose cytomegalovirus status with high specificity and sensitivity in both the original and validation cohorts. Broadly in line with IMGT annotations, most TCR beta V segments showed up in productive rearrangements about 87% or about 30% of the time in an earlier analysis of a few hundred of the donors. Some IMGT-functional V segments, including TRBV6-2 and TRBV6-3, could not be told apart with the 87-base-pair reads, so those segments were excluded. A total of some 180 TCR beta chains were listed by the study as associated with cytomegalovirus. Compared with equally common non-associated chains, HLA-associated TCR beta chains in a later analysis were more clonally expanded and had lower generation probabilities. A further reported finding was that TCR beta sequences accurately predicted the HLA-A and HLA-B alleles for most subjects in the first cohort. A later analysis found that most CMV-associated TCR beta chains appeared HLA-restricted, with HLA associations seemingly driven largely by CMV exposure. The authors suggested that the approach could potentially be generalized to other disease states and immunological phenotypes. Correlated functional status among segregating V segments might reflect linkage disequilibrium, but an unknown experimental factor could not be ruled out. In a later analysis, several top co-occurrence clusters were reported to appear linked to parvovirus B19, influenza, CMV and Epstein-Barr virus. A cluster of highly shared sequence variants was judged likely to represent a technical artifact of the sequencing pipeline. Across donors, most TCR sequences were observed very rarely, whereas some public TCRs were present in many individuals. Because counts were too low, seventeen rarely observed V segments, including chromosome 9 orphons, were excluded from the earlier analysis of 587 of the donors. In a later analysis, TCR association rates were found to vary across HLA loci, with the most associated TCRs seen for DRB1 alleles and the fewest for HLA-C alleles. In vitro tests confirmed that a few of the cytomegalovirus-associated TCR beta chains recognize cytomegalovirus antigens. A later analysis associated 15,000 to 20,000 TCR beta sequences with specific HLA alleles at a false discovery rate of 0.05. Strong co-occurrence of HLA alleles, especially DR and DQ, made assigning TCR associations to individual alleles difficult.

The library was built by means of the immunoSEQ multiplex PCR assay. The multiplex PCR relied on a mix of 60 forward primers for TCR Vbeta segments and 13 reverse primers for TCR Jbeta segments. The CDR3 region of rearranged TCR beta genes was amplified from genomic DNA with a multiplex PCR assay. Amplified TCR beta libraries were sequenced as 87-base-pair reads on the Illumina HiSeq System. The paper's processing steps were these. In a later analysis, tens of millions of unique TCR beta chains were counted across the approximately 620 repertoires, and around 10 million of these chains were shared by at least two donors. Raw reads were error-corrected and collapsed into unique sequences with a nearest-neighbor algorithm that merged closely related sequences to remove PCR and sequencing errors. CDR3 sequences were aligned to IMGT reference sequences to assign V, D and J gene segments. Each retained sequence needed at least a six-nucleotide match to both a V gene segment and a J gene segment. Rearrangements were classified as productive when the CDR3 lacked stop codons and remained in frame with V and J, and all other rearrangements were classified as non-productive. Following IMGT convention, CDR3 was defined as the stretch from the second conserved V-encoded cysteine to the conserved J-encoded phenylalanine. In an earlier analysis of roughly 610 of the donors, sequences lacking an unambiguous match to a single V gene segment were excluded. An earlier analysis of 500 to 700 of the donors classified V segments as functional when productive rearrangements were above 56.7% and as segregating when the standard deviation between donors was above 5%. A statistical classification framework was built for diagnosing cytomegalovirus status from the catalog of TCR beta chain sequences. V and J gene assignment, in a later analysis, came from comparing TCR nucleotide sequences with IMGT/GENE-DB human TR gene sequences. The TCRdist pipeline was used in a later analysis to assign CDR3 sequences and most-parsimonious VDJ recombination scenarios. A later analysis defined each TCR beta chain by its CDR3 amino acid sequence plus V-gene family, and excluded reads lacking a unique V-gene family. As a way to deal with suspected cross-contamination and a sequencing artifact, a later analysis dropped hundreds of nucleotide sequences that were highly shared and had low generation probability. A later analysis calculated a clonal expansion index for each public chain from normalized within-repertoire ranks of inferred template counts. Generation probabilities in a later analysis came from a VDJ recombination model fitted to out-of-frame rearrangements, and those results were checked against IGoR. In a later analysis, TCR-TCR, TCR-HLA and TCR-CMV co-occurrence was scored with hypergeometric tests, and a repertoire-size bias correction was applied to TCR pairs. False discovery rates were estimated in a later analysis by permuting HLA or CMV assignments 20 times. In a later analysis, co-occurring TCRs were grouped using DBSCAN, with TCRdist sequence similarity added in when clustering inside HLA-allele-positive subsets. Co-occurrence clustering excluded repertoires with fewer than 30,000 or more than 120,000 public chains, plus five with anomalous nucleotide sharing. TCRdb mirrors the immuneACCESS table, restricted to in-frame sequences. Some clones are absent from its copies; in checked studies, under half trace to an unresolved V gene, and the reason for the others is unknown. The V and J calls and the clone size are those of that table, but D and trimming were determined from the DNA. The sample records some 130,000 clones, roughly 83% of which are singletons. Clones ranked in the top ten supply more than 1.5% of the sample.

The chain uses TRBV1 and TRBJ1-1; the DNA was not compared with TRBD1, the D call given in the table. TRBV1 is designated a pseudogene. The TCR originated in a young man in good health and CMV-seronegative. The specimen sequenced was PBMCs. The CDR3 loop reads CTSSQTGGTEAFF. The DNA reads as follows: TGCACCAGCAGCCAAACAGGGGGCACTGAAGCTTTCTTT.